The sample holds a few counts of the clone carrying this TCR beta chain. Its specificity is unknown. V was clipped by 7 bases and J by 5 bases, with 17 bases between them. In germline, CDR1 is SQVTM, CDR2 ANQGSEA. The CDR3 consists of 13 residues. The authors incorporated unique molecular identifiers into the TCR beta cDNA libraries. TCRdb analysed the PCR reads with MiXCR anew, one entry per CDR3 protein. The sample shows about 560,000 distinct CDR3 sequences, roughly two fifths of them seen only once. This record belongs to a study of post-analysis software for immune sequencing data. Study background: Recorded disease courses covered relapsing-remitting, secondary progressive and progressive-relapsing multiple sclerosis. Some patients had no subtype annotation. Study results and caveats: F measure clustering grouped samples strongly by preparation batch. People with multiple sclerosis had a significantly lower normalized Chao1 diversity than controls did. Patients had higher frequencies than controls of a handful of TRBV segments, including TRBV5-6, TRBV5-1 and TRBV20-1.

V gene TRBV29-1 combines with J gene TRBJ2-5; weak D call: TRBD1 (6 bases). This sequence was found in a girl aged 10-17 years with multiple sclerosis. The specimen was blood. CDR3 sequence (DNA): TGCAGCGCTCAAGAGGCCCAGGGGGAGACCCAGTACTTC. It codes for CSAQEAQGETQYF.